One and the same sample provided the 5 T cell receptor beta chains below, sequenced in a study of T cell repertoires in cytomegalovirus infection. TCRdb re-called the reads with MiXCR, one entry per CDR3 protein. This table has some 680,000 distinct CDR3 sequences, 35% appearing once. Sample: PBMCs. The source of these receptors is a human donor in good health (CMV status not recorded). Some clones in this sample may be carry-over from other donors' samples.

This clonotype has just a few counts. The V and J genes are TRBV19 and TRBJ2-7; D is possibly TRBD2 (6 bases). Looked up from germline, CDR1 is LNHDA and CDR2 is SQIVND (reference sequence). The CDR3 sequence is 14 residues long. V was clipped by 7 bases and J by 6 bases, with 19 bases between them. The CDR3 loop reads CASTTLAGRGEQYF. CDR3 nucleotide sequence: TGTGCCAGTACAACCCTGGCGGGACGGGGCGAGCAGTACTTC.

This CDR3 reads CSVVLLASGIYNEQFF. CDR3 bases: TGCAGCGTTGTACTCTTGGCTAGCGGGATTTACAATGAGCAGTTCTTC. The chain carries TRBV29-1 and TRBJ2-1; TRBD2 aligns across 9 bases. Germline values: CDR1 SQVTM, CDR2 ANQGSEA. Losses at the gene ends were 4 bases for V and 4 bases for J; bases not matched to a gene: 11. The CDR3 runs to 16 residues.

The chain carries TRBV2 and TRBJ2-2; D gene unclear. V gave up 6 bases and J gave up 5 bases, with 22 bases separating them. The germline V gene encodes CDR1 SNHLY and CDR2 FYNNEI. The CDR3 is 17 residues long. CDR3 coding DNA: TGTGCCAGCAGGCTACTCCAGAGTACAGCCAGGACCGGGGAGCTGTTTTTT. Its protein is CASRLLQSTARTGELFF.

This clonotype was recorded a few times. The chain joins TRBV7-9 to TRBJ2-1, with D perhaps matching TRBD2 (6 bases). Germline CDR1 and CDR2: SEHNR and FQNEAQ (reference sequence). The germline V and J ends were trimmed by 0 bases and 2 bases, with 11 bases remaining between them. The CDR3 is 16 residues long. This CDR3 is CASSLAGGVTYNEQFF. CDR3 DNA sequence: TGTGCCAGCAGCTTAGCCGGCGGGGTCACCTACAATGAGCAGTTCTTC.

About this clonotype: The germline gene is not matched at one end of the junction; a read error may be the cause. The V and J genes are TRBV3-1 and TRBJ1-1, with TRBD1 identical over 7 bases. Germline CDR1 LGHDT, CDR2 YNNKEL (reference sequence). This CDR3 contains 15 residues. The CDR3 loop reads CASSQVRNRGAEALF. In nucleotides, the CDR3 is TGTGCCAGCAGCCAAGTTCGGAACAGGGGCGCTGAAGCTTTATTT.